Each of the 19 T cell receptor beta chains below was sequenced from the same sample in a study of T cell responses to AZD1222 COVID-19 vaccine. Repertoires were generated with immunoSEQ multiplex PCR, while TCRdb's copy carries only in-frame clones and drops some. The data show around 150,000 clones, more than 85% seen once. This sample comprised peripheral blood, obtained 28 days after the second AZD1222 dose. The receptor source for this set is an adult who received the AZD1222 COVID-19 vaccine.

The chain links TRBV5-6 to TRBJ1-2, with D perhaps TRBD1 (5 bases). V was clipped by 1 base and J by 7 bases, with 11 bases between them. CDR3 length: 13 residues. Germline V gives CDR1 SGHDT, CDR2 YYEEEE. In nucleotides, the CDR3 is TGTGCCAGCAGCTTGAACAGGAGGGCTGGCTACACCTTC. This sequence encodes CASSLNRRAGYTF.

The rearrangement uses TRBV7-9 and TRBJ2-3; unclear D gene. This CDR3 comprises 19 residues. V lost 0 bases, J lost 3 bases, and 22 bases lay in between. Germline values: CDR1 SEHNR, CDR2 FQNEAQ (reference sequence). The CDR3 sequence is CASSLARLIHGSRTDTQYF. DNA of the CDR3: TGTGCCAGCAGCTTAGCCCGACTGATTCATGGCAGCAGGACAGATACGCAGTATTTT.

The chain recombines TRBV29-1 with TRBJ2-5; tentatively, D is TRBD1 or TRBD2 (5 bases each). Trimming stripped 7 bases from V and 4 bases from J, with 13 bases between. Germline lookup yields CDR1 SQVTM and CDR2 ANQGSEA. The CDR3 extends over 12 amino acids. DNA of the CDR3: TGCAGCGGCTCACACGGGGCAGAGACCCAGTACTTC. Residues: CSGSHGAETQYF. The entire variable domain, with the rest obtained from reference TRBV29-1 and TRBJ2-5, is as follows: SAVISQKPSRDICQRGTSLTIQCQVDSQVTMMFWYRQQPGQSLTLIATANQGSEATYESGFVIDKFPISRPNLTFSTLTVSNMSPEDSSIYLCSGSHGAETQYFGPGTRLLVL.

The V call is TRBV7-2, the J call TRBJ2-3; D may be TRBD2 (5 bases). Between the trimmed V and J ends, which lost 2 bases and 0 bases, there was a span of 12 bases. The CDR3 totals 16 residues. Germline loops: CDR1 SGHTA, CDR2 FQGNSA. CDR3 in DNA: TGTGCCAGCAGCTTAATGCAGCGGACTAGCACAGATACGCAGTATTTT. Residues: CASSLMQRTSTDTQYF.

V usage is TRBV18 and J usage is TRBJ1-4; D not resolved. Germline assignment: CDR1 KGHSH and CDR2 LQKENI. V lost 1 base to trimming and J lost 7 bases, with 10 bases between them. This CDR3 is 14 amino acids long. CDR3 sequence reads: CASSPRGDGEKLFF. The CDR3 DNA sequence: TGTGCCAGCTCACCACGCGGAGACGGTGAAAAACTGTTTTTT. The entire variable domain, with the rest obtained from reference TRBV18 and TRBJ1-4, is as follows: NAGVMQNPRHLVRRRGQEARLRCSPMKGHSHVYWYRQLPEEGLKFMVYLQKENIIDESGMPKERFSAEFPKEGPSILRIQQVVRGDSAAYFCASSPRGDGEKLFFGSGTQLSVL.

The gene calls are TRBV6-5 and TRBJ1-3, with unresolved D. The CDR3 is made up of 16 amino acids. Germline loops: CDR1 MNHEY, CDR2 SVGAGI. The ends were cut back, 0 bases at V and 2 bases at J, with 11 bases in the middle. This CDR3 reads CASSYSAPETGNTIYF. The CDR3 DNA reads as TGTGCCAGCAGTTACTCGGCGCCCGAAACTGGAAACACCATATATTTT.

The genes are TRBV11-2 and TRBJ2-7; D possibly corresponds to TRBD1 (6 bases). V was shortened by 7 bases and J by 6 bases, with 16 bases between the two germline ends. Looked up from germline, CDR1 is SGHAT and CDR2 is FQNNGV. CDR3 length: 13 amino acids. The CDR3 DNA reads TGTGCCAGCAATACTGGGACATTTAGCGAGCAGTACTTC. Amino acid sequence: CASNTGTFSEQYF.

This chain links TRBV5-1 with TRBJ2-3; the match to TRBD2 covers 9 bases. With 5 bases clipped from V and 1 base from J, the junction kept 8 bases outside the gene matches. The CDR3 is 16 amino acids. Germline V gives CDR1 SGHRS, CDR2 YFSETQ. CDR3 in DNA: TGCGCCAGCAGTAAACCGGGACTAGCTCGCACAGATACGCAGTATTTT. Protein product: CASSKPGLARTDTQYF.

The chain has TRBV14 and TRBJ2-5; weak D call: TRBD2 (6 bases). CDR1 and CDR2 (germline): SGHDN, FVKESK. The CDR3 consists of 13 residues. The V end lost 3 bases, the J end lost 5 bases, and 10 bases lay between the germline ends. The CDR3 bases are TGTGCCAGCAGCCAGGGGGGTCACGAGACCCAGTACTTC. Translated, it gives CASSQGGHETQYF.

V gene TRBV7-2 combines with J gene TRBJ2-3, with TRBD2 matching over 8 bases. The CDR3 runs 14 residues. The germline V gene has CDR1 SGHTA and CDR2 FQGNSA. Trimming cost V 2 bases and J 4 bases; bases outside gene matches: 2. CDR3 residues: CASSLWGLADTQYF. CDR3 bases: TGTGCCAGCAGCTTATGGGGACTAGCAGATACGCAGTATTTT.

This chain uses TRBV19 with TRBJ1-5, with TRBD1 identical over 9 bases. J gave up 5 bases and V 3 bases, and 2 bases lay outside the gene matches. In germline, CDR1 is LNHDA, CDR2 SQIVND (reference sequence). CDR3 length equals 14 residues. The CDR3: CASSMRDRDQPQHF. In nucleotides, the CDR3 is TGTGCCAGTAGTATGAGGGACAGGGATCAGCCCCAGCATTTT.

This chain links TRBV6-5 with TRBJ1-1, with D perhaps TRBD1 (5 bases). The CDR3 sequence is 16 residues long. Germline V gene lookup returns CDR1 MNHEY and CDR2 SVGAGI. Trimming took 0 bases from V and 3 from J, leaving 14 bases between them. As DNA, the CDR3 is TGTGCCAGCAGTTACTCAATCGGGGGAACGGACACTGAAGCTTTCTTT. Encoded protein: CASSYSIGGTDTEAFF.

The chain couples TRBV2 to TRBJ1-1; D gene unclear. CDR1 is SNHLY, CDR2 FYNNEI, per germline. The CDR3 length is 12 residues. The V and J ends lost 5 bases and 3 bases respectively, with 7 bases between them. The CDR3 region is CASSQAYTEAFF. The CDR3 nucleotides are TGTGCCAGCAGTCAGGCTTACACTGAAGCTTTCTTT.

This clone was seen once. The chain has TRBV11-3 and TRBJ1-6; 7 bases align to TRBD1. Germline V gene data show CDR1 as SGHNT and CDR2 as YENEEA. CDR3 length: 16 amino acids. V lost 2 bases and J lost 8; bases outside the gene matches: 9. In DNA, the CDR3 is TGTGCCAGCAGCTTAACTCAGGGACAGCCGTATTCACCCCTCCACTTT. Its translation: CASSLTQGQPYSPLHF.

This clone was seen once. J is TRBJ1-1 and V is TRBV27, with D possibly matching TRBD1 (6 bases). Trimming pared 5 bases from V and 1 base from J, leaving 14 bases between. CDR3 size: 15 residues. CDR1 is MNHEY and CDR2 is SMNVEV in the germline V gene (reference sequence). CDR3 sequence reads: CASSPYPGQNTEAFF. In nucleotides, the CDR3 is TGTGCCAGCAGTCCTTACCCGGGACAGAACACTGAAGCTTTCTTT.

This chain links TRBV28 with TRBJ2-1; D perhaps matches TRBD1 (6 bases). This CDR3 is 12 amino acids long. Germline V lookup: CDR1 MDHEN, CDR2 SYDVKM. The V end lost 8 bases, the J end lost 7 bases, and 12 bases lay between the germline ends. The CDR3 region is CASGKQGNEQFF. The CDR3 coding sequence is TGTGCCAGCGGAAAACAGGGAAATGAGCAGTTCTTC.

The V gene is TRBV27, the J gene TRBJ1-2, with a weak D call TRBD1 (5 bases). The CDR3 has 13 amino acids. Germline CDR1 MNHEY, CDR2 SMNVEV (reference sequence). V was shortened by 3 bases and J by 2 bases, with 7 bases between the two germline ends. The CDR3 nucleotides read TGTGCCAGCAGTTTCAGGGAGAACTATGGCTACACCTTC. It codes for CASSFRENYGYTF.

The chain recombines TRBV3-1 (or the pseudogene TRBV3-2) with TRBJ2-7; 9 nucleotides agree with TRBD1. The CDR3 loop spans 14 amino acids. J was trimmed by 4 bases and V by 3 bases; bases with no gene match: 4. CDR1 LGHDT and CDR2 YNNKEL come from the germline V gene (reference sequence). CDR3 protein: CASSHTGGWYEQYF. The CDR3 coding sequence is TGTGCCAGCAGCCATACAGGGGGCTGGTACGAGCAGTACTTC.

The CDR3 is CASSMQGAQYTEAFF. CDR3 DNA: TGTGCCAGTAGTATGCAGGGGGCTCAGTACACTGAAGCTTTCTTT. V is TRBV19 and J is TRBJ1-1; 8 bases fit TRBD1. This CDR3 comprises 15 residues. The trim removed 3 bases at V and 3 bases at J, leaving 6 bases unmatched. CDR1 is LNHDA, CDR2 SQIVND, per germline (reference sequence).